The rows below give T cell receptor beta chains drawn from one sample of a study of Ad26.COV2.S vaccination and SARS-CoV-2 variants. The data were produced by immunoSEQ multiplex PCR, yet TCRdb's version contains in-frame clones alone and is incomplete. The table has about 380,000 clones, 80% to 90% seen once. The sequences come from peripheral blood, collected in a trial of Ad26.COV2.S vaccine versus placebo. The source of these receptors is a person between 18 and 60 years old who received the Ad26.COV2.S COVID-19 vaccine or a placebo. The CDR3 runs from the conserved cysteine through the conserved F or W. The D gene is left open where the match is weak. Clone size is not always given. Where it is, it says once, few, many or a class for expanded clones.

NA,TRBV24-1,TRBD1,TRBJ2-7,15,TGTGCCACCAGTGACCCTGGACAGGGACTTTACGAGCAGTACTTC,CATSDPGQGLYEQYF
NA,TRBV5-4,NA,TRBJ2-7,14,TGTGCCAGCAGCTTTGAAAGGCTGGGCTACGAGCAGTACTTC,CASSFERLGYEQYF
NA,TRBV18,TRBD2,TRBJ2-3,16,TGTGCCAGCTCCCCCTCGGGGGGGGGCGGAGGAGGTACGCAGTATTTT,CASSPSGGGGGGTQYF
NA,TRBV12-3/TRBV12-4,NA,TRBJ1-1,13,TGTGCCAGCAGTTTTTGGGGGAGCACTGAAGCTTTCTTT,CASSFWGSTEAFF
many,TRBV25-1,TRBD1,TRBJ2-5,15,TGTGCCAGCAGTGAATACTTGACAGGGACGGAGACCCAGTACTTC,CASSEYLTGTETQYF
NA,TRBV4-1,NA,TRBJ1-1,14,TGCGCCAGCAGCCAAGATCCGAAGGACACTGAAGCTTTCTTT,CASSQDPKDTEAFF
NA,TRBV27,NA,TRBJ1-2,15,TGTGCCAGCAGTCTTTATCCCGGGGCCTCCTATGGCTACACCTTC,CASSLYPGASYGYTF
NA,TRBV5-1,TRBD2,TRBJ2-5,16,TGCGCCAGCAGCTTTTCATACAGCGGGGGGCAAGAGACCCAGTACTTC,CASSFSYSGGQETQYF
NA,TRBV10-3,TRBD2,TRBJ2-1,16,TGTGCCGCACCACGAGCGGGGCTTAGCTCCTACAATGAGCAGTTCTTC,CAAPRAGLSSYNEQFF
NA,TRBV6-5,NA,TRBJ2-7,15,TGTGCCAGCAGTTACTCCAACAGGGACATCTACGAGCAGTACTTC,CASSYSNRDIYEQYF
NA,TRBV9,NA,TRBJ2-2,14,TGTGCCAGCAGCGCCCGTTTAGGCGCCGGGGAGCTGTTTTTT,CASSARLGAGELFF
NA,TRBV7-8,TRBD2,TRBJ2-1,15,TGTGCCAGCAGCTCGAAGCGGGGGATCATAAATGAGCAGTTCTTC,CASSSKRGIINEQFF
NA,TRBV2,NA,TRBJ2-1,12,TGTGCCAGCATCGGCAGAAACAATGAGCAGTTCTTC,CASIGRNNEQFF
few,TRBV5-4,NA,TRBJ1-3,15,TGTGCCAGCAGTCCCGACCGTAACTCTGGAAACACCATATATTTT,CASSPDRNSGNTIYF
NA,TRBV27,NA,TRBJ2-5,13,TGTGCCAGCAACAGCAGGGGACATGAGACCCAGTACTTC,CASNSRGHETQYF
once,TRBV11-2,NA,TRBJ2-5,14,TGTGCCAGCAGCCGCCTGGAAGGGTGGGAGACCCAGTACTTC,CASSRLEGWETQYF
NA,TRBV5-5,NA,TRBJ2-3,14,TGTGCCAGCAGCTTACTAGCTATCACAGATACGCAGTATTTT,CASSLLAITDTQYF
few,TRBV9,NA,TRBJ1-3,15,TGTGCCAGCAGCGGGGGCCTCGGAGGTGGAAACACCATATATTTT,CASSGGLGGGNTIYF
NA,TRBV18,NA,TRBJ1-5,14,TGTGCCAGCTCACCAAAGGTAGGGAATCAGCCCCAGCATTTT,CASSPKVGNQPQHF
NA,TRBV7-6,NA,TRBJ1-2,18,TGTGCCAGCAGCTTAGCACCCCGCTTCGGGGGGGAGGACTATGGCTACACCTTC,CASSLAPRFGGEDYGYTF
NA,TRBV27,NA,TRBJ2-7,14,TGTGCCAGCAACCAGGGGGGGGCAGGTAACGAGCAGTACTTC,CASNQGGAGNEQYF
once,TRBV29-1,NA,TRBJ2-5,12,TGCAGCGTTGAGAAGGGGAGGGAGACCCAGTACTTC,CSVEKGRETQYF
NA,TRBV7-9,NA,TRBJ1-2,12,TGTGCCAGCAAAAACAGGGACTATGGCTACACCTTC,CASKNRDYGYTF
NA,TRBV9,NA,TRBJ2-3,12,TGTGCCAGCGGTACCGGGTGGCATACGCAGTATTTT,CASGTGWHTQYF
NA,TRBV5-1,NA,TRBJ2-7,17,TGCGCCAGCAGCTTGGAGGGTTCTAGCTCTTACTCCTACGAGCAGTACTTC,CASSLEGSSSYSYEQYF
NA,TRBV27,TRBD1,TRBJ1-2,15,TGTGCCAGCAGTTCGATAAAGACAGGGAACTATGGCTACACCTTC,CASSSIKTGNYGYTF
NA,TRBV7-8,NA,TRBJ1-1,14,TGTGCCAGCAGCTGGGGGACCGGGAACACTGAAGCTTTCTTT,CASSWGTGNTEAFF
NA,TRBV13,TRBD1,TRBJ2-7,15,TGTGCCAGCAGCCCACCCACAGGGGGCCGGGGCGAGCAGTACTTC,CASSPPTGGRGEQYF
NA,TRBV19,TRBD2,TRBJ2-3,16,TGTGCCAGTAGTATGACTAGCTGGGGGGGCACAGATACGCAGTATTTT,CASSMTSWGGTDTQYF
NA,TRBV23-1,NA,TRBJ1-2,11,TGCGCCAGCAGTCCCGAAGATGGCTACACCTTC,CASSPEDGYTF
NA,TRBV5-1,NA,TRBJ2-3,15,TGCGCCAGCAGCTTGAACCCAGGGGGCACAGATACGCAGTATTTT,CASSLNPGGTDTQYF
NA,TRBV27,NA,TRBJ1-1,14,TGTGCCAGCAGTTTATCCGGGGCCGGGACTGAAGCTTTCTTT,CASSLSGAGTEAFF
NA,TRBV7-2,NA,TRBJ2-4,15,TGTGCCAGCAGCCCGGCAGGGCTAGCCAAAAACATTCAGTACTTC,CASSPAGLAKNIQYF
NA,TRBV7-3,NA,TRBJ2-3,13,TGTGCCAGCAGCTTAGATCTAGGGGATACGCAGTATTTT,CASSLDLGDTQYF
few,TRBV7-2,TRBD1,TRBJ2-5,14,TGTGCCAGCAGCTTCAACAGGGGGCTTGAGACCCAGTACTTC,CASSFNRGLETQYF
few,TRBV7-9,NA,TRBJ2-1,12,TGTGCCAGCAGCTTAAGGGGTATTGAGCAGTTCTTC,CASSLRGIEQFF
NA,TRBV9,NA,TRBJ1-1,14,TGTGCCAGCAGCGTGGACCGGATGGGCACTGAAGCTTTCTTT,CASSVDRMGTEAFF
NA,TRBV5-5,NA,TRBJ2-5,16,TGTGCCAGCAGCTTGGCCTGGGAGAACAGCCTAGAGACCCAGTACTTC,CASSLAWENSLETQYF
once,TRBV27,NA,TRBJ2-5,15,TGTGCCAGCAGTTTAGGGACACTCGCTGGGGAGACCCAGTACTTC,CASSLGTLAGETQYF
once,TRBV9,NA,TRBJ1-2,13,TGTGCCAGCAGATCAACCCGGGGCAATGGCTACACCTTC,CASRSTRGNGYTF
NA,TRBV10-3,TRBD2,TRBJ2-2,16,TGTGCCATCACCAGAACTAGCGGCTCAAACACCGGGGAGCTGTTTTTT,CAITRTSGSNTGELFF
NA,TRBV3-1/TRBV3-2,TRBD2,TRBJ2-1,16,TGTGCCAGCAGCCAAGGCCGGGGACTAGCGGCCAATGAGCAGTTCTTC,CASSQGRGLAANEQFF
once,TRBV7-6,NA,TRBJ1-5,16,TGTGCCAGCAGCCCCCAGGCTACTTATAGCAATCAGCCCCAGCATTTT,CASSPQATYSNQPQHF
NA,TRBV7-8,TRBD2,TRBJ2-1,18,TGTGCCAGCAGCTTATTGACTAGCGGGGGGGCCGGGTTCGATGAGCAGTTCTTC,CASSLLTSGGAGFDEQFF
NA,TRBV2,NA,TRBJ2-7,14,TGTGCCAGCGAACGGTACTTAGGGTCCGACGAGCAGTACTTC,CASERYLGSDEQYF
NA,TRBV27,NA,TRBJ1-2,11,TGTGCCAGCAGGTCAAAGGGTGGCTACACCTTC,CASRSKGGYTF
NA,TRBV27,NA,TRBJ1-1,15,TGTGCCAGCAGTCCCCGACAGATACTGAACACTGAAGCTTTCTTT,CASSPRQILNTEAFF